This T cell receptor (beta chain) was retrieved from a study of vaccination effects on CD4 cells after COVID-19. Study-wide context: Sequencing in the ViraFEST assay came after antigen-specific CD4+ T cells had been expanded with viral peptide pools, which were used to stimulate PBMC. Roughly 2.1 million PBMC per well received around 9.3 IU/ml IL-2 and around 9.8 ug/ml peptides in culture.

The ends lost 6 bases at V and 5 bases at J; junction bases unmatched: 3. CDR3 length equals 14 residues. Germline-derived CDR1 and CDR2 are SGHNT and YYREEE (reference sequence). Once cultured for approximately 10 days, the cells underwent separation to obtain CD4+ T cells. According to the study, vaccine recipients showed no prior SARS-CoV-2 infection and negative nucleocapsid antibodies. On both days 3 and 7, half of the culture medium was replaced with IL-2 medium. In the case of this clone: What it recognizes is unknown.

TCRdb's table, derived via immunoSEQ multiplex PCR, lists solely in-frame clones and lacks some. The sample consists of more than 30,000 clones, roughly 82% of them appearing once. This rearrangement joins TRBV5-4 to TRBJ2-3, with 13 bases fitting TRBD2. The sequencing used CD4+ T cells from PBMCs cultured without peptide, collected before COVID-19 vaccination. This receptor was taken from a human donor who received a COVID-19 vaccine. This CDR3 reads CASTGLAGVDTQYF. For the CDR3, the DNA is TGTGCCAGCACAGGACTAGCGGGGGTAGATACGCAGTATTTT.